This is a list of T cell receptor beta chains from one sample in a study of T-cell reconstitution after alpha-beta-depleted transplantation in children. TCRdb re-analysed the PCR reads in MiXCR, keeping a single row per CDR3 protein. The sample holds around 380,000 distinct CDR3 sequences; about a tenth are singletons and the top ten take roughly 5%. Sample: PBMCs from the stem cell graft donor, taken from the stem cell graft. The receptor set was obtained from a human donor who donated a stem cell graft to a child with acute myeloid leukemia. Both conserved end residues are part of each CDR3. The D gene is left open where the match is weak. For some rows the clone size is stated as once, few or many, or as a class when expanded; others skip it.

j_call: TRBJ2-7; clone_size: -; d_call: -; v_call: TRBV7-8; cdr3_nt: TGTGCCAGCAGCTTAGCTCGGGGCAGTTCCTACGAGCAGTACTTC; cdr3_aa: CASSLARGSSYEQYF
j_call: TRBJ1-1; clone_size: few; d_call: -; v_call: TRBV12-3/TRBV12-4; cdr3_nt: TGTGCCAGCAGTTTGGTTGAGGGGATCACTGAAGCTTTCTTT; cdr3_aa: CASSLVEGITEAFF
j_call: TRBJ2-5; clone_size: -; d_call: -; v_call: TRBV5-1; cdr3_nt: TGCGCCAGCAGCATACAGGGATTAGAGACCCAGTACTTC; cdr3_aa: CASSIQGLETQYF
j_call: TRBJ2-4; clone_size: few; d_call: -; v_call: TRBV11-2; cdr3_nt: TGTGCCAGCAGCTTAGCTACCTTCGACATTCAGTACTTC; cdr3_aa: CASSLATFDIQYF
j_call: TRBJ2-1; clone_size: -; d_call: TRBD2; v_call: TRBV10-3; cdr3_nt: TGTGCCATCAGTGAGTCGAAATCGGCTAGCGGGAGCGCTGAGCAGTTCTTC; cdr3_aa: CAISESKSASGSAEQFF
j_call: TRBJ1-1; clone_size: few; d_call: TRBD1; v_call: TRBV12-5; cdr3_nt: TGTGCTAGTGCCTCACAGGGGTTGAACACTGAAGCTTTCTTT; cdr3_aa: CASASQGLNTEAFF
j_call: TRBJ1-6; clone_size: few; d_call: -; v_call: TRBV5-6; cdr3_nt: TGTGCCAGCAGCTGGGGCGGGGGGCTGGAAATTTCACCCCTCCACTTT; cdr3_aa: CASSWGGGLEISPLHF
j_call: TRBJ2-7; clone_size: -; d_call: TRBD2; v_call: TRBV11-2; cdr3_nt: TGTGCCAGCAGCTTAAGGACTAGCGGGAGGGGAACTACCTACGAGCAGTACTTC; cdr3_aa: CASSLRTSGRGTTYEQYF
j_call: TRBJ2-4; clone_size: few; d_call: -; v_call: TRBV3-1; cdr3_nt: TGTGCCAGCAGCCAAGATTGGGGGGCCAAAAACATTCAGTACTTC; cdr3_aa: CASSQDWGAKNIQYF
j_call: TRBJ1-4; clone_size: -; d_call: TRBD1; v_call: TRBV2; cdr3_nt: TGTGCCAGCAATCTACAGGGGGAAAATGAAAAACTGTTTTTT; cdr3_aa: CASNLQGENEKLFF
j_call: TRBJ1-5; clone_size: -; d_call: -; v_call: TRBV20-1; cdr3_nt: TGCAGTGCTAGAACCGGGCCATATAGCAATCAGCCCCAGCATTTT; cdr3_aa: CSARTGPYSNQPQHF
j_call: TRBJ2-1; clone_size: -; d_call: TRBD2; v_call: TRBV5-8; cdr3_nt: TGTGCCAGCAGCTTCCCGGGACTAGCGGGGGGGTACAATGAGCAGTTCTTC; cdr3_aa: CASSFPGLAGGYNEQFF
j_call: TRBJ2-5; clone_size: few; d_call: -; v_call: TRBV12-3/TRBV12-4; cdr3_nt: TGTGCCAGCAGCGGAACGGGGACAAGCCAAGAGACCCAGTACTTC; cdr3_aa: CASSGTGTSQETQYF
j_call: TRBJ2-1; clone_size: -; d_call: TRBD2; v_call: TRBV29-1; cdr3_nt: TGCAGCGTTGAATTCGTTAGGGGCGGGAGTGGGAATGAGCAGTTCTTC; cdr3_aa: CSVEFVRGGSGNEQFF
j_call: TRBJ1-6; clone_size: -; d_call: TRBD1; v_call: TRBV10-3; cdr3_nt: TGTGCCATCACCCCAGGGGGGAAGGATTCACCCCTCCACTTT; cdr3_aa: CAITPGGKDSPLHF
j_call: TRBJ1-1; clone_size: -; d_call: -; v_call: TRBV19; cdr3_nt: TGTGCCAGTAGTATCCTGTTGAACACTGAAGCTTTCTTT; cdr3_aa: CASSILLNTEAFF
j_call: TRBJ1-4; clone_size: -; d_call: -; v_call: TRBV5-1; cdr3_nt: TGCGCCAGCGGGCAGGACTCAACTAATGAAAAACTGTTTTTT; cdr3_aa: CASGQDSTNEKLFF
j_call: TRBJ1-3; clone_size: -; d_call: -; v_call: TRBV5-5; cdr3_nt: TGTGCCAGCAGGAAGGGCACTGACTCTGGAAACACCATATATTTT; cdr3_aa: CASRKGTDSGNTIYF
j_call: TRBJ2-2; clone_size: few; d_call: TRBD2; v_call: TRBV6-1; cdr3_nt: TGTGCCAGCAGTACCCAGCGGGAGAACACCGGGGAGCTGTTTTTT; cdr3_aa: CASSTQRENTGELFF
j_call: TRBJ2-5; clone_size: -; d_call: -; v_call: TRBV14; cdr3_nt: TGTGCCAGCAGCCCCGGGACTTTCCGCACGTCGGAGACCCAGTACTTC; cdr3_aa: CASSPGTFRTSETQYF
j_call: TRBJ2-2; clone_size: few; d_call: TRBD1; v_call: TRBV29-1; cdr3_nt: TGCAGCGCCACAGGGGGCGGGGAGCTGTTTTTT; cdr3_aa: CSATGGGELFF
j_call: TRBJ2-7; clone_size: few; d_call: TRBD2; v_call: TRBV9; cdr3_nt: TGTGCCAGCAGCCCCAGCGGGAGCGGGGGCTCCGAGCAGTACTTC; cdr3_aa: CASSPSGSGGSEQYF
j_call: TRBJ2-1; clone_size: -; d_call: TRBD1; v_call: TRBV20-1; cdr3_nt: TGCAGTGCTATATCCGGACAGGGAAAAAGCGAGCAGTTCTTC; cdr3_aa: CSAISGQGKSEQFF
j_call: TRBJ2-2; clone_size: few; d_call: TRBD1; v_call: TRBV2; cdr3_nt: TGTGCCAGCAGCGCGGACAGGGGGACCCCCGGGGAGCTGTTTTTT; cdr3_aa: CASSADRGTPGELFF
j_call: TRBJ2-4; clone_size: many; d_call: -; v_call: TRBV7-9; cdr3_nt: TGTGCCAGCAGCTTAGGTCAGGGAATAGCCAAAAACATTCAGTACTTC; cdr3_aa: CASSLGQGIAKNIQYF
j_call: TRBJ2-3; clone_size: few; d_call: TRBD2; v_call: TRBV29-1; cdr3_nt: TGCAGCGTTGAATTTACTAGCGGCACAGATACGCAGTATTTT; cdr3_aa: CSVEFTSGTDTQYF
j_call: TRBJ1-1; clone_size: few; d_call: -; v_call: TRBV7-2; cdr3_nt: TGTGCCAGCAGCTTACTCCAGGGAGAAGCTTTCTTT; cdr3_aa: CASSLLQGEAFF
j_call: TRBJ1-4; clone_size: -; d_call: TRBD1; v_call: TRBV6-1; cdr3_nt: TGTGCCAGCCAAAGGGGGCAGGGGAAGCTAACGTCAGAAAAACTGTTTTTT; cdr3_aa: CASQRGQGKLTSEKLFF
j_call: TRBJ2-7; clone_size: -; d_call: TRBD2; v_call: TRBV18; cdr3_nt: TGTGCCAGCTCACCGGGACTAGAGTCCTACGAGCAGTACTTC; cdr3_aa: CASSPGLESYEQYF
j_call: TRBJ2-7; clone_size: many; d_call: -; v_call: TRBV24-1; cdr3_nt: TGTGCCACCAGTGATTCGGGAGAGCAGTACTTC; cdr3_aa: CATSDSGEQYF
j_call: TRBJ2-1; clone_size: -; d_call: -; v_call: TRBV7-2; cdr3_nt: TGTGCCAGCAGCTGGGACACCAGCAAGGCTGAGCAGTTCTTC; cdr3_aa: CASSWDTSKAEQFF